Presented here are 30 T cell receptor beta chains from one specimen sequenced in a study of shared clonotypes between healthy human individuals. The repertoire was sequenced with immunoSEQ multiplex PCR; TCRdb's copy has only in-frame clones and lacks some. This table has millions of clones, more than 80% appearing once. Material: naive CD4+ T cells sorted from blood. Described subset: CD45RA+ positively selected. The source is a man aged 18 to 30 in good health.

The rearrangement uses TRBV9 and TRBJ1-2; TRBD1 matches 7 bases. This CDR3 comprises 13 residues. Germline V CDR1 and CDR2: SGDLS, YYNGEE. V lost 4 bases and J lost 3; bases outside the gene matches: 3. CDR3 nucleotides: TGTGCCAGCAGCCCGGGACAGCACTATGGCTACACCTTC. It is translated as CASSPGQHYGYTF.

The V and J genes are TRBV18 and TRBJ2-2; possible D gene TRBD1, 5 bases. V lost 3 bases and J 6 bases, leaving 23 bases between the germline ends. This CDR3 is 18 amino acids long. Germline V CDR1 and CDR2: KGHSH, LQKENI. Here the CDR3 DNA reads TGTGCCAGCTCACCCACGATCGCAGCCGAGCTAGGGGCCGGGGAGCTGTTTTTT. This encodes CASSPTIAAELGAGELFF.

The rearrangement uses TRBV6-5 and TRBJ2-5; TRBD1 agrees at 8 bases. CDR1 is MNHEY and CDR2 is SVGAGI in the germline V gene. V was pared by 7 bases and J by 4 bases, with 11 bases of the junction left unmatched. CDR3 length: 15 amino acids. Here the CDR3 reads CASTCTGGRLETQYF. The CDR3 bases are TGTGCCAGCACTTGTACAGGGGGTCGTTTAGAGACCCAGTACTTC.

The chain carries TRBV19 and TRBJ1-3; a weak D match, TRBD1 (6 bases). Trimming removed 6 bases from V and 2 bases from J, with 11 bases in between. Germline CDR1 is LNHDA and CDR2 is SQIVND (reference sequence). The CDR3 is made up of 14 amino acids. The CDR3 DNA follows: TGTGCCAGTAGCCCGACAGGCACTGGAAACACCATATATTTT. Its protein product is CASSPTGTGNTIYF.

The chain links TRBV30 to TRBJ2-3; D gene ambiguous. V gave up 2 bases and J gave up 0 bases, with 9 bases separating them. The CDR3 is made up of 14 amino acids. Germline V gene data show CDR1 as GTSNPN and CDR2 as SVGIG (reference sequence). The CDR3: CAWSRRLSTDTQYF. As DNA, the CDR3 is TGTGCCTGGAGTCGAAGACTTAGCACAGATACGCAGTATTTT.

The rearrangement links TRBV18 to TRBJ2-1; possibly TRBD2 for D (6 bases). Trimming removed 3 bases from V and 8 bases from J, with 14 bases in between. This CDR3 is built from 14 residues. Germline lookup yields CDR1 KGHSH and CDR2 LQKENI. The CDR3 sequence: CASSPRTKWDEQFF. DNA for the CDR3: TGTGCCAGCTCACCTCGGACTAAATGGGATGAGCAGTTCTTC. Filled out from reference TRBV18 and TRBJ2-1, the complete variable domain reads NAGVMQNPRHLVRRRGQEARLRCSPMKGHSHVYWYRQLPEEGLKFMVYLQKENIIDESGMPKERFSAEFPKEGPSILRIQQVVRGDSAAYFCASSPRTKWDEQFFGPGTRLTVL.

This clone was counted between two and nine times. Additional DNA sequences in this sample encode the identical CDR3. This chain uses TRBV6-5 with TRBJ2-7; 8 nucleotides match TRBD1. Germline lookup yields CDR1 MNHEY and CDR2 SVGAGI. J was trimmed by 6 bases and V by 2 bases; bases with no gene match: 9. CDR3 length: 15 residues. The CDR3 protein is CASSYLGQGVPEQYF. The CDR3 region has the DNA TGTGCCAGCAGTTACCTAGGACAGGGAGTTCCCGAGCAGTACTTC.

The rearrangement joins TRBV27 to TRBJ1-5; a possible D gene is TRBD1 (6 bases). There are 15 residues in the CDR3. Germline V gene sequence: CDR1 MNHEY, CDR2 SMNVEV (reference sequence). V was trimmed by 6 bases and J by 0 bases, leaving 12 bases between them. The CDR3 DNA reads TGTGCCAGCAGGGTACAGGGATATAGCAATCAGCCCCAGCATTTT. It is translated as CASRVQGYSNQPQHF.

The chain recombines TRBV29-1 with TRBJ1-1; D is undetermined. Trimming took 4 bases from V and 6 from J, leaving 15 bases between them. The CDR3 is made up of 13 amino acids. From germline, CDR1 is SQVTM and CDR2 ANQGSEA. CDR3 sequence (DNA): TGCAGCGTTGGGACTCCGGGGATTTCTGAAGCTTTCTTT. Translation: CSVGTPGISEAFF.

CDR3 in amino acids: CASSPLAGGHNEQFF. The CDR3 DNA sequence: TGTGCCAGCAGCCCCCTAGCGGGGGGACACAATGAGCAGTTCTTC. V is TRBV7-3 and J is TRBJ2-1; TRBD2 matches at 11 bases. The CDR3 length is 15 residues. V lost 5 bases, J lost 5 bases, and 5 bases stayed unmatched. Germline V gene lookup returns CDR1 SGHTA and CDR2 FQGTGA. The full variable domain, with the rest looked up from reference TRBV7-3 and TRBJ2-1, is GAGVSQTPSNKVTEKGKYVELRCDPISGHTALYWYRQSLGQGPEFLIYFQGTGAADDSGLPNDRFFAVRPEGSVSTLKIQRTERGDSAVYLCASSPLAGGHNEQFFGPGTRLTVL.

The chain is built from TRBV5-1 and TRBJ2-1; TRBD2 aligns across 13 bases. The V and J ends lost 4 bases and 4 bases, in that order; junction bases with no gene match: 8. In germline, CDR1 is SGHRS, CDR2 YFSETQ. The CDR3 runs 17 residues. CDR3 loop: CASSLRTSGGLYNEQFF. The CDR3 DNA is TGCGCCAGCAGCCTTCGGACTAGCGGGGGACTTTACAATGAGCAGTTCTTC. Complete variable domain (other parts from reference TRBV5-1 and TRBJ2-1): KAGVTQTPRYLIKTRGQQVTLSCSPISGHRSVSWYQQTPGQGLQFLFEYFSETQRNKGNFPGRFSGRQFSNSRSEMNVSTLELGDSALYLCASSLRTSGGLYNEQFFGPGTRLTVL.

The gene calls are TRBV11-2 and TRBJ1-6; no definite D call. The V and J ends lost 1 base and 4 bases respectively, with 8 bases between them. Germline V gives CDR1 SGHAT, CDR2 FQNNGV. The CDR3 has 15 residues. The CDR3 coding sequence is TGTGCCAGCAGCTTAGTTCAGACATATAATTCACCCCTCCACTTT. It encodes CASSLVQTYNSPLHF.

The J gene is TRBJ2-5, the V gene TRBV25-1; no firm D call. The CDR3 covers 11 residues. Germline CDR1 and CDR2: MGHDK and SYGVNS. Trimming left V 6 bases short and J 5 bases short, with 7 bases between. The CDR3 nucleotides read TGTGCCAGCAGGGCCGGTGAGACCCAGTACTTC. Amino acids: CASRAGETQYF.

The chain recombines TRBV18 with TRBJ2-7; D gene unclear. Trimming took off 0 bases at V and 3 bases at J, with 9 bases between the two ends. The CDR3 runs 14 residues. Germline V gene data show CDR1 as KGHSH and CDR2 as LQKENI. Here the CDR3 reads CASSPPGNYYEQYF. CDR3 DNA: TGTGCCAGCTCACCACCGGGTAATTACTACGAGCAGTACTTC.

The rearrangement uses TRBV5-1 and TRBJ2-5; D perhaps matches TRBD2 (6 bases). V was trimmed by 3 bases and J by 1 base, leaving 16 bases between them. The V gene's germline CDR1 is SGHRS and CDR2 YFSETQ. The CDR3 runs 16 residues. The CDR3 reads CASSSDGRGPQETQYF. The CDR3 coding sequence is TGCGCCAGCAGCTCCGACGGGAGAGGCCCCCAAGAGACCCAGTACTTC.

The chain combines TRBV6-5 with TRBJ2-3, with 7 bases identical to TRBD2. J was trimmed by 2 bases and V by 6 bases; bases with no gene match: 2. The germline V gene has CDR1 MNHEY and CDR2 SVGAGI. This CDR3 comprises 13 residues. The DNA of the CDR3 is TGTGCCAGCAGGGGACTACCCACAGATACGCAGTATTTT. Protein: CASRGLPTDTQYF.

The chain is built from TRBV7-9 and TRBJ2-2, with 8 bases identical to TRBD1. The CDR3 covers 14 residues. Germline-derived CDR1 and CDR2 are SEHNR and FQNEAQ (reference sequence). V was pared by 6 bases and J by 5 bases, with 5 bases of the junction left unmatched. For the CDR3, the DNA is TGTGCCAGCAGTTCGGGACAGGTGACCGGGGAGCTGTTTTTT. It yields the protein CASSSGQVTGELFF.

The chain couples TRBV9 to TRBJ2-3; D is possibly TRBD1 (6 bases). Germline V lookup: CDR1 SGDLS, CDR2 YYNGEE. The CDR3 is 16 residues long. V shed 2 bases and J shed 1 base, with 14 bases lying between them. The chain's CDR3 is CASSVDRPSGTDTQYF. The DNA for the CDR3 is TGTGCCAGCAGCGTGGACAGACCCTCGGGCACAGATACGCAGTATTTT.

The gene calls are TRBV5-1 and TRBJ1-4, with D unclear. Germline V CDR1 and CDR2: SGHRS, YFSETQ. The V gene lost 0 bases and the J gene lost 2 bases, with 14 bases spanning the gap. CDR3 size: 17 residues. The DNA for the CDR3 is TGCGCCAGCAGCTTGGGTCCGACGGGGTCGACTAATGAAAAACTGTTTTTT. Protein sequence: CASSLGPTGSTNEKLFF.

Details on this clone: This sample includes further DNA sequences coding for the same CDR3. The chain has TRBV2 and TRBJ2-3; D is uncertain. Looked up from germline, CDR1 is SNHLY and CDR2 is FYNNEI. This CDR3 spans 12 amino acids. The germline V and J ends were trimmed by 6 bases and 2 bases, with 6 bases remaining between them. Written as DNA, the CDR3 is TGTGCCAGCAGCGGCCTCACAGATACGCAGTATTTT. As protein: CASSGLTDTQYF.

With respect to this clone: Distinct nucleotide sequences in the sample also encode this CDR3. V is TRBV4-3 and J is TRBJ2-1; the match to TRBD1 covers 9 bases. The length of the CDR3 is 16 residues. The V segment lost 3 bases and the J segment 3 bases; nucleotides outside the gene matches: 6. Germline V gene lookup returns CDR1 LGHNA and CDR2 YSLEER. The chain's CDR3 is CASSQDRGLSYNEQFF. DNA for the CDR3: TGCGCCAGCAGCCAGGACAGGGGATTGAGCTACAATGAGCAGTTCTTC.

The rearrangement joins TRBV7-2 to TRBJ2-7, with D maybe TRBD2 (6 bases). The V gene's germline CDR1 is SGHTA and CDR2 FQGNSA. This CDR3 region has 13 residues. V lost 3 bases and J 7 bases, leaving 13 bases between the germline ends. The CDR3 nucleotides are TGTGCCAGCAGCTTTGGGGGGTTTAGGGAGCAGTACTTC. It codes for CASSFGGFREQYF.

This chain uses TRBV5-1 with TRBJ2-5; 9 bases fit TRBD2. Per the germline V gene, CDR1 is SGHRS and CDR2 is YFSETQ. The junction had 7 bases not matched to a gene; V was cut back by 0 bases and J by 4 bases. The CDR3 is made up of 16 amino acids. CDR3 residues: CASSLVGGGALETQYF. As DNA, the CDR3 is TGCGCCAGCAGCTTGGTTGGCGGGGGGGCCTTAGAGACCCAGTACTTC.

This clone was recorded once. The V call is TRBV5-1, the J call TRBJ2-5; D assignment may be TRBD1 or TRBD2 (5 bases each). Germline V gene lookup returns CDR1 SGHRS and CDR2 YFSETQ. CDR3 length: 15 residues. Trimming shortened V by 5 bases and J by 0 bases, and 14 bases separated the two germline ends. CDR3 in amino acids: CASSWGRTNQETQYF. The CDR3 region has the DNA TGCGCCAGCAGTTGGGGACGGACGAACCAAGAGACCCAGTACTTC.

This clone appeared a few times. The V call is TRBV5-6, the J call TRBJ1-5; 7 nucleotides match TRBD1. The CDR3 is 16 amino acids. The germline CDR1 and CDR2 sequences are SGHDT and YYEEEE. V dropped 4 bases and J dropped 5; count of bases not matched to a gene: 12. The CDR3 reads CASSLLDRASDQPQHF. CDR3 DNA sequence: TGTGCCAGCAGCCTCCTTGACAGGGCCTCTGATCAGCCCCAGCATTTT.

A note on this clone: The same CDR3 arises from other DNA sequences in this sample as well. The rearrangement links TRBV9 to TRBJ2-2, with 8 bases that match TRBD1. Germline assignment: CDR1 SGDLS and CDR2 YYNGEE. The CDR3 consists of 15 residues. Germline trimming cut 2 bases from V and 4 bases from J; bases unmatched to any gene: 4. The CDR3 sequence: CASSVGQGSTGELFF. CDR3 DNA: TGTGCCAGCAGCGTCGGACAGGGAAGCACCGGGGAGCTGTTTTTT.

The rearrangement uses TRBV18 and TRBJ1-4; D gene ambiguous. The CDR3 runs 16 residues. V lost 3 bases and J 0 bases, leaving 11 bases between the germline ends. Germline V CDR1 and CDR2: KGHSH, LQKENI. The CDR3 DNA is TGTGCCAGCTCACCTGCCAGACCGACAACTAATGAAAAACTGTTTTTT. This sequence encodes CASSPARPTTNEKLFF.

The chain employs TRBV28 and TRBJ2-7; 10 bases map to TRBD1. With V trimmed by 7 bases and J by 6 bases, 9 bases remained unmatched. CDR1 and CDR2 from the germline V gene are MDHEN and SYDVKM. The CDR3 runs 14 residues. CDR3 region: CASISGTGEGEQYF. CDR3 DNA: TGTGCCAGCATCTCCGGGACAGGGGAGGGCGAGCAGTACTTC.

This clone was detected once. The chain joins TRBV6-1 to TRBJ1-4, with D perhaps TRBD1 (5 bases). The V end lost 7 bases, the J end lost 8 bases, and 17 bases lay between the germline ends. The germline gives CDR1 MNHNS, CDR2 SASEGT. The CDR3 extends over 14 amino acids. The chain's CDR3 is CASTLPQAGEKLFF. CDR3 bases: TGTGCCAGCACTCTCCCCCAGGCAGGGGAAAAACTGTTTTTT.

CDR3 in DNA: TGTGCCAGCAGTGAAGCGTGGGCGGGGGAGACCCAGTACTTC. Amino acids: CASSEAWAGETQYF. The chain carries TRBV2 and TRBJ2-5, with D possibly matching TRBD2 (6 bases). V was trimmed by 0 bases and J by 5 bases, leaving 10 bases between them. CDR3 size: 14 residues. Germline V gene sequence: CDR1 SNHLY, CDR2 FYNNEI.